The T cell receptor (beta chain) under discussion was sequenced for a study of graft-versus-host responses after intestinal transplantation. At the level of the study: Every transplant recipient was induced with anti-thymocyte globulin, then maintained on tacrolimus and steroids for about three years.

Germline values: CDR1 SNHLY, CDR2 FYNNEI. The CDR3 spans 14 residues. The V gene lost 3 bases and the J gene lost 8 bases, with 13 bases spanning the gap. A single count supports this clone. Graft-derived tissue was subjected to processing to liberate intraepithelial and lamina propria lymphocytes. Profiling relied on immunoSEQ multiplex PCR, and the TCRdb table lists in-frame clones only, not all of them. The data contain about 9,600 clones, about 86% of them seen just once; the ten biggest clones take up roughly 5.2%. The J gene is TRBJ1-4, the V gene TRBV2; D unclear. The sequencing here drew on ileum tissue, taken less than 850 days after intestinal transplantation. This TCR was recovered from a human patient who received an intestinal transplant, so some T cells may come from the graft donor. The CDR3 reads CASSEYTGEEKLFF. The CDR3 nucleotides are TGTGCCAGCAGTGAGTACACCGGAGAAGAAAAACTGTTTTTT.